A selection of T cell receptor beta chains follows, all from one sample in a study of blood T cells in healthy people across ages. MiXCR, applied by TCRdb to the 5' RACE reads, yields one record per CDR3 protein. Of more than 600,000 distinct CDR3 sequences in the sample, roughly 25% are singletons; the top ten hold 9% to 9.5%. Separately, the same data were catalogued under a study of T cells of mothers and their children.

Input material: blood. The receptors originated from a boy aged 5-17 years in good health. CDR3s include the opening cysteine and the closing phenylalanine or tryptophan.

length	J	V	CDR3
13	TRBJ1-2	TRBV2	CASTRQGRYGYTF
15	TRBJ2-2	TRBV28	CASSFRDRPAGELFF
13	TRBJ2-1	TRBV7-9	CASSPQGGNEQFF
15	TRBJ2-7	TRBV7-2	CASSVIAGDSYEQYF
16	TRBJ2-1	TRBV2	CATNYRGASSYNEQFF
14	TRBJ2-7	TRBV2	CASRLGLAGREQYF
13	TRBJ2-5	TRBV6-2/TRBV6-3	CASTKPGGETQYF
16	TRBJ2-5	TRBV11-3	CASSLEGETGRKTQYF
13	TRBJ2-7	TRBV5-1	CASSTTGVDEQYF
14	TRBJ1-1	TRBV2	CASRDYRQMRRAFF
16	NA	TRBV9	CASSVGGTSSYNEQFF
14	TRBJ2-3	TRBV3-1	CASSWAGMADTQYF
14	TRBJ2-6	TRBV29-1	CSVVVGSRANVLTF
13	NA	TRBV9	CASSVVPKTEQFF
19	TRBJ2-2	TRBV28	CASSSTPGTSGSNTGELFF
15	TRBJ2-4	TRBV20-1	CSASKGLTAKNIQYF
13	TRBJ2-7	TRBV29-1	CSVNPSDSYEQYF
13	TRBJ2-7	TRBV20-1	CSARGSSSYEQYF
14	TRBJ2-2	TRBV12-3/TRBV12-4	CASSYRGLTGELFF
11	NA	TRBV4-1	CASSQSHEQFF
14	TRBJ1-2	TRBV6-1	CASSDAGSNYGYTF
12	TRBJ2-3	TRBV10-3	CAIIADGNTQYF
14	NA	TRBV4-2	CASSQDEQDNEQFF
14	TRBJ2-5	TRBV20-1	CSAPRSGTGETQYF
13	TRBJ1-1	TRBV19	CASSMDRNTEAFF
15	TRBJ1-6	TRBV20-1	CSANSLTGRNSPLHF
12	TRBJ2-1	TRBV7-9	CASSSQANEQFF
14	NA	TRBV12-3/TRBV12-4	CASSLSGSGHEQYF
12	TRBJ1-6	TRBV11-2	CASSTGNSPLHF
17	NA	TRBV27	CASSLRGGVAGWYEQFF
16	TRBJ2-3	TRBV12-3/TRBV12-4	CASSFLAGTHTDTQYF
15	TRBJ1-5	TRBV5-6	CASSLWGEGPQPQHF
13	TRBJ2-2	TRBV2	CASSGRDTGELFF
17	TRBJ2-2	TRBV6-1	CASSRTYGGANIGELFF
17	TRBJ2-7	TRBV3-1	CASSQEILGLAKSEQYF
14	TRBJ2-5	TRBV12-3/TRBV12-4	CASTTYPAWETQYF